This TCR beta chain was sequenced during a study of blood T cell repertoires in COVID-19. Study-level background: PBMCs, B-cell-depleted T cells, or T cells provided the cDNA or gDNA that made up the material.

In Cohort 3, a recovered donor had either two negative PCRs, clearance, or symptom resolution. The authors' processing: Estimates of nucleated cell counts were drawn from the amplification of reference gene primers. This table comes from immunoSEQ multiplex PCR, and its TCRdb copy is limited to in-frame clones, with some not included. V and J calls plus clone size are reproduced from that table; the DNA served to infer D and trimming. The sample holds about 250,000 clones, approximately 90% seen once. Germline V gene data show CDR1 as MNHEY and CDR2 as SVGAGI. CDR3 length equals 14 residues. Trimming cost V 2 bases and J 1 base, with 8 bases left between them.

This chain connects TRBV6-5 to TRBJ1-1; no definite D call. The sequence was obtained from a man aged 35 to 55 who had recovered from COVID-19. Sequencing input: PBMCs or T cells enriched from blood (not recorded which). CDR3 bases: TGTGCCAGCAGTTACAGACGGGAGAACACTGAAGCTTTCTTT. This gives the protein CASSYRRENTEAFF.